The 20 T cell receptor beta chains below come from one sample, sequenced in a study of Graves' ophthalmopathy and Graves' hyperthyroidism. Amplified TCR beta CDR3 regions were obtained using RNA transcripts as template. Investigators did first-round RT-PCR with HTBI primers, then second-round multiplex PCR. MiXCR, run by TCRdb on the multiplex PCR reads, gives a single entry per CDR3 protein. The table records about 740,000 distinct CDR3 sequences, roughly 40% of them present only once. Sequencing was performed on peripheral blood. The receptors derive from an adult man with Graves' ophthalmopathy.

This clonotype occurred many times. The chain links TRBV19 to TRBJ1-2; the D is unclear. V gave up 4 bases and J gave up 5 bases, with 8 bases separating them. CDR3 length: 12 residues. The germline gives CDR1 LNHDA, CDR2 SQIVND (reference sequence). As DNA, the CDR3 is TGTGCCAGTAGTAGAGGGCGGTATGGCTACACCTTC. The encoded protein is CASSRGRYGYTF. The full variable domain, rest sourced from reference TRBV19 and TRBJ1-2, is DGGITQSPKYLFRKEGQNVTLSCEQNLNHDAMYWYRQDPGQGLRLIYYSQIVNDFQKGDIAEGYSVSREKKESFPLTVTSAQKNPTAFYLCASSRGRYGYTFGSGTRLTVV.

The chain has TRBV6-5 and TRBJ1-6; D call uncertain. The germline V gene encodes CDR1 MNHEY and CDR2 SVGAGI. The CDR3 contains 18 residues. The V end lost 0 bases, the J end lost 0 bases, and 12 bases lay between the germline ends. CDR3 in DNA: TGTGCCAGCAGTTACTCGGGGTTCCAGAGCTCCTATAATTCACCCCTCCACTTT. This codes for CASSYSGFQSSYNSPLHF.

This clonotype was detected many times. This sequence joins TRBV20-1 and TRBJ2-5; D gene unclear. The CDR3 sequence is 11 residues long. Looked up from germline, CDR1 is DFQATT and CDR2 is SNEGSKA (reference sequence). The ends were cut back, 6 bases at V and 0 bases at J, with 5 bases in the middle. The CDR3, as DNA: TGCAGTGCGACGAACCAAGAGACCCAGTACTTC. This gives the protein CSATNQETQYF.

The V call is TRBV7-9, the J call TRBJ2-5; 9 nucleotides line up with TRBD2. After removal of 3 bases from V and 4 bases from J, the junction contained 21 bases not matched to a gene. Germline lookup yields CDR1 SEHNR and CDR2 FQNEAQ (reference sequence). This CDR3 contains 20 residues. CDR3 sequence: CASSLMGRLAASPGGETQYF. The CDR3 nucleotides are TGTGCCAGCAGCTTGATGGGTAGACTAGCGGCGAGCCCTGGGGGAGAGACCCAGTACTTC.

The chain carries TRBV29-1 and TRBJ2-7, with D possibly TRBD1 on 6 matching bases. V was pared by 4 bases and J by 9 bases, with 16 bases between. The CDR3 covers 12 residues. CDR1 SQVTM and CDR2 ANQGSEA come from the germline V gene. CDR3 sequence: CSVAAGAGAQYF. CDR3 DNA: TGCAGCGTTGCGGCAGGGGCGGGTGCGCAGTACTTC.

V and J are TRBV25-1 and TRBJ2-2; TRBD2 might be the D (6 bases). This CDR3 is 15 amino acids long. Germline V lookup: CDR1 MGHDK, CDR2 SYGVNS. Trimming removed 3 bases from V and 8 bases from J, with 16 bases in between. CDR3 DNA: TGTGCCAGCAGTGATAGTGCCGGGAGTTTAGGGGAGCTGTTTTTT. It is translated as CASSDSAGSLGELFF. The full variable domain, completed using reference TRBV25-1 and TRBJ2-2, is EADIYQTPRYLVIGTGKKITLECSQTMGHDKMYWYQQDPGMELHLIHYSYGVNSTEKGDLSSESTVSRIRTEHFPLTLESARPSHTSQYLCASSDSAGSLGELFFGEGSRLTVL.

With respect to this clonotype: Germline is not matched at one junction end, which may reflect a read error. The rearrangement uses TRBV10-3 and TRBJ2-7, with no clear D. From germline, CDR1 is ENHRY and CDR2 SYGVKD. The CDR3 consists of 12 residues. The CDR3 protein is CASSVSPYEQYF. The CDR3 coding sequence is TGTGCCAGCAGTGTGAGCCCCTACGAGCAGTACTTC.

This clonotype was counted a few times. V and J are TRBV10-3 and TRBJ1-2; 11 nucleotides agree with TRBD1. After removal of 10 bases from V and 3 bases from J, the junction contained 10 bases not matched to a gene. CDR1 and CDR2 (germline): ENHRY, SYGVKD. The CDR3 spans 15 residues. The CDR3 DNA reads as TGTGCCAGCACGGACAGGGGGCAGGTGGACTATGGCTACACCTTC. It translates to CASTDRGQVDYGYTF.

The chain combines TRBV7-2 with TRBJ1-1; 11 bases map to TRBD1. This CDR3 spans 16 amino acids. The ends lost 5 bases at V and 4 bases at J; junction bases unmatched: 9. Germline V gene sequence: CDR1 SGHTA, CDR2 FQGNSA. CDR3: CASSARTGGGITEAFF. The DNA of the CDR3 is TGTGCCAGCAGCGCCCGGACAGGGGGCGGGATCACTGAAGCTTTCTTT.

This chain joins TRBV9 and TRBJ2-7; TRBD1 is a possible D gene (5 bases). Germline V gives CDR1 SGDLS, CDR2 YYNGEE. Trimming pared 4 bases from V and 6 bases from J, leaving 20 bases between. This CDR3 comprises 15 residues. The CDR3 loop is CASSPSRQKLGEQYF. The CDR3 nucleotides read TGTGCCAGCAGCCCGTCCCGACAGAAGCTGGGCGAGCAGTACTTC.

Ten or more counts support this clonotype. The CDR3 coding sequence is TGTGCCAGCAGCTTAGGCACCAGGGCCAGAAACGAGCAGTACTTC. Amino acid sequence: CASSLGTRARNEQYF. This chain joins TRBV7-2 and TRBJ2-7; D is possibly TRBD1 (5 bases). The ends were cut back, 1 base at V and 5 bases at J, with 15 bases in the middle. This CDR3 contains 15 residues. Germline V gene lookup returns CDR1 SGHTA and CDR2 FQGNSA.

The chain employs TRBV29-1 and TRBJ1-2; 8 nucleotides match TRBD1. In germline, CDR1 is SQVTM, CDR2 ANQGSEA. V was clipped by 3 bases and J by 4 bases; unmatched bases: 13. The CDR3 is 16 amino acids. CDR3 coding DNA: TGCAGCGTTGAGGTTGCCAGGGGGCTGGGCGGCTATGGCTACACCTTC. This sequence encodes CSVEVARGLGGYGYTF.

This clonotype was detected only a few times. This sequence joins TRBV5-6 and TRBJ1-5, with D unclear. From germline, CDR1 is SGHDT and CDR2 YYEEEE. This CDR3 is built from 12 residues. V dropped 0 bases and J dropped 7 bases, with 5 bases sitting between them. Written as DNA, the CDR3 is TGTGCCAGCAGCTTGGGGATCCAGCCCCAGCATTTT. Protein sequence: CASSLGIQPQHF.

This clonotype was detected only a few times. This chain joins TRBV5-1 and TRBJ2-5; a possible D gene is TRBD1 (6 bases). Germline CDR1 is SGHRS and CDR2 is YFSETQ. Trimming took off 1 base at V and 3 bases at J, with 13 bases between the two ends. The CDR3 length is 15 residues. CDR3 DNA sequence: TGCGCCAGCAGCTTGACAGGGATGGCCGAAGAGACCCAGTACTTC. It is translated as CASSLTGMAEETQYF.

This clonotype was seen a handful of times. The V call is TRBV7-9, the J call TRBJ2-2; 8 bases fit TRBD1. V shed 3 bases, J shed 1 base, and the junction held 13 bases outside the gene matches. This CDR3 contains 19 residues. Germline V gene sequence: CDR1 SEHNR, CDR2 FQNEAQ (reference sequence). The DNA of the CDR3 is TGTGCCAGCAGCTTCCCGACCCAAACGGACAGGGTGAACACCGGGGAGCTGTTTTTT. Translating gives CASSFPTQTDRVNTGELFF.

This clonotype has at least ten counts. The chain is built from TRBV10-3 and TRBJ2-5; D possibly corresponds to TRBD1 (5 bases). V dropped 0 bases and J dropped 5 bases, with 10 bases sitting between them. The CDR3 consists of 14 residues. Germline V gene data show CDR1 as ENHRY and CDR2 as SYGVKD. Here the CDR3 reads CAISESAGLETQYF. DNA for the CDR3: TGTGCCATCAGTGAGTCTGCAGGGCTGGAGACCCAGTACTTC.

This clonotype has ten or more counts. V gene TRBV7-9 combines with J gene TRBJ1-5, with 9 bases that match TRBD1. Trimming took 5 bases from V and 5 from J; bases not matched to a gene: 7. This CDR3 comprises 15 residues. Germline CDR1 and CDR2: SEHNR and FQNEAQ (reference sequence). CDR3 region: CASSLGGQGDQPQHF. The CDR3 DNA reads TGTGCCAGCAGCCTGGGGGGACAGGGTGATCAGCCCCAGCATTTT.

This clonotype came up a few times. The chain uses TRBV2 and TRBJ2-7; perhaps TRBD1 as D (5 bases). The V gene's germline CDR1 is SNHLY and CDR2 FYNNEI. The CDR3 runs to 13 residues. V gave up 7 bases and J gave up 7 bases, with 17 bases separating them. For the CDR3, the DNA is TGTGCCAGCAATAGGGGTGGAGCTCGTGAGCAGTACTTC. It is translated as CASNRGGAREQYF. The whole variable domain, remainder taken from reference TRBV2 and TRBJ2-7, is EPEVTQTPSHQVTQMGQEVILRCVPISNHLYFYWYRQILGQKVEFLVSFYNNEISEKSEIFDDQFSVERPDGSNFTLKIRSTKLEDSAMYFCASNRGGAREQYFGPGTRLTVT.

The table lists this clonotype with a few counts. Its ends do not fully match the called genes, so a read error is possible. The chain links TRBV10-3 to TRBJ2-2; weak D call: TRBD1 (6 bases). CDR3 length equals 14 residues. Germline V lookup: CDR1 ENHRY, CDR2 SYGVKD. CDR3 bases: TGTGCCAGCAGTACAGGGTGGGGCACCGGGGAGCTGTTTTTT. Its translation: CASSTGWGTGELFF.

About this clonotype: A much larger clone lies a single base off, so this may be a read error. The V and J genes are TRBV7-2 and TRBJ2-7, with D perhaps TRBD1 (5 bases). V was clipped by 2 bases and J by 3 bases, with 11 bases between them. Germline V gene data show CDR1 as SGHTA and CDR2 as FQGNSA. The CDR3 length is 14 residues. CDR3 nucleotide sequence: TGTGCCAGCAGCTTAAACAGGTCCGGCTACGAGCAGTACTTC. As protein: CASSLNRSGYEQYF.